Listed below are T cell receptor beta chains from one sample, sequenced in a study of blood T cell repertoires in COVID-19. The repertoire was sequenced with immunoSEQ multiplex PCR; TCRdb's copy has only in-frame clones and lacks some. The table includes 100,000 to 150,000 clones, 85% to 90% detected once. Sequenced material: peripheral blood. The origin of the receptors is an older woman with COVID-19, enrolled during active disease. CDR3s include the opening cysteine and the closing phenylalanine or tryptophan. Fields, in order: clone size, V gene, J gene, D gene, CDR3 DNA, CDR3 protein. D genes are given only for firm matches. Only some rows state a clone size, as once, few, many or a class for expanded clones.

-	TRBV7-2	TRBJ2-3	TRBD1	TGTGCCAGCAGCTTAGGACAGGGGGGGAGGGCAGATACGCAGTATTTT	CASSLGQGGRADTQYF
-	TRBV7-2	TRBJ1-4	-	TGTGCCAGCAGCTTGTATAATGAAAAACTGTTTTTT	CASSLYNEKLFF
-	TRBV7-6	TRBJ1-2	-	TGTGCCAGCTCGTCAGGGTTCGGCTACACCTTC	CASSSGFGYTF
-	TRBV6-2/TRBV6-3	TRBJ1-2	-	TGTGCCAGCAGTTACTCGAGGTACGGCTACACCTTC	CASSYSRYGYTF
once	TRBV5-4	TRBJ2-1	TRBD1	TGTGCCAGCAGCATCGACAGGGGAGCCTACAATGAGCAGTTCTTC	CASSIDRGAYNEQFF
-	TRBV7-9	TRBJ2-4	-	TGTGCCAGCAGCCTCCCACCGACAGCCGTTCCGGCCAAAAACATTCAGTACTTC	CASSLPPTAVPAKNIQYF
-	TRBV6-2/TRBV6-3	TRBJ2-7	-	TGTGCCAGCAGTTACCTTGACAGCTCCTACGAGCAGTACTTC	CASSYLDSSYEQYF
-	TRBV7-9	TRBJ2-3	-	TGTGCCAGCAGTGAGAGGCGGCTCTCTAGCACAGATACGCAGTATTTT	CASSERRLSSTDTQYF
-	TRBV7-2	TRBJ2-5	TRBD2	TGTGCCAGCAGCTTCATGACTAGCGGGGGGGCAGAGACCCAGTACTTC	CASSFMTSGGAETQYF
-	TRBV30	TRBJ2-1	-	TGTGCCTGGACAAGGGAGGGGGGGGCCTACAATGAGCAGTTCTTC	CAWTREGGAYNEQFF
-	TRBV7-2	TRBJ2-3	-	TGTGCCAGCAGCTTACTGGCACGTGCGAGGGGCACAGATACGCAGTATTTT	CASSLLARARGTDTQYF
once	TRBV27	TRBJ2-3	-	TGTGCCAGCAGTTTAAACTTGGGAGGTTTGTCAGATACGCAGTATTTT	CASSLNLGGLSDTQYF
-	TRBV30	TRBJ2-1	TRBD2	TGTGCCTGGAGTGCACCCGGACTAGCGGAGAGCTCCTACAATGAGCAGTTCTTC	CAWSAPGLAESSYNEQFF
-	TRBV7-2	TRBJ2-7	-	TGTGCCAGCAGCTTAGTGGCAGGCGACGAGCAGTACTTC	CASSLVAGDEQYF
-	TRBV7-2	TRBJ1-6	-	TGTGCCAGCAGCTTAGCGGGGCAGGGTAATTCACCCCTCCACTTT	CASSLAGQGNSPLHF
-	TRBV11-2	TRBJ1-2	-	TGTGCCAGCAGCTTAGGGACAGTGGGCTATGGCTACACCTTC	CASSLGTVGYGYTF
-	TRBV3-1/TRBV3-2	TRBJ2-2	-	TGTGCCAGCAGGCCTCAGGGGATGGGCACCGGGGAGCTGTTTTTT	CASRPQGMGTGELFF
-	TRBV19	TRBJ1-1	TRBD1	TGTGCCACCGCCCGGACAGGGACTGAAGCTTTCTTT	CATARTGTEAFF
-	TRBV2	TRBJ1-3	-	TGTGCCAGCAGCCAAGGAACAGTGGGTGGAAACACCATATATTTT	CASSQGTVGGNTIYF
-	TRBV9	TRBJ2-5	-	TGTGCCAGCAGCGGGGACATTCTATCGGAGACCCAGTACTTC	CASSGDILSETQYF
-	TRBV7-9	TRBJ1-1	-	TGTGCCAGCAGCTTAGATCAGTTCGGAGAGACTGAAGCTTTCTTT	CASSLDQFGETEAFF
-	TRBV19	TRBJ1-6	TRBD1	TGTGCCAGTAGTAGGACAGGGAGTAATTCACCCCTCCACTTT	CASSRTGSNSPLHF